Following are 10 T cell receptor beta chains from one sample sequenced in a study of shared clonotypes between healthy human individuals. Using immunoSEQ multiplex PCR, the repertoire was profiled, and TCRdb retains in-frame clones only, with some absent. This table has about 470,000 clones, around 75% appearing once. Material for sequencing was PBMCs. The source is a woman between 40 and 55 years old in good health. Some clones in this sample may be carry-over from other donors' samples.

This chain links TRBV15 with TRBJ2-1; D is undetermined. V was clipped by 3 bases and J by 9 bases, with 12 bases between them. Germline V gene lookup returns CDR1 LNHNV and CDR2 YYDKDF (reference sequence). The CDR3 length is 13 residues. The CDR3 bases are TGTGCCACCAGCAGGGGGTTATCTGGTGAGCAGTTCTTC. Its protein product is CATSRGLSGEQFF.

The chain has TRBV4-3 and TRBJ1-1, with D uncertain. The CDR3 has 14 amino acids. CDR1 LGHNA and CDR2 YSLEER come from the germline V gene. Trimming cost V 4 bases and J 0 bases, with 9 bases left between them. CDR3 region: CASSLYSLNTEAFF. In nucleotides, the CDR3 is TGCGCCAGCAGCCTCTACTCACTGAACACTGAAGCTTTCTTT.

In this sample, this clone turned up once. The V gene is TRBV4-2, the J gene TRBJ2-7; 14 bases agree with TRBD2. CDR1 and CDR2 (germline): LGHNA, YNFKEQ. The CDR3 sequence is 16 residues long. V shed 2 bases, J shed 7 bases, and the junction held 7 bases outside the gene matches. CDR3 protein: CASSQLDGLAGGEQYF. The CDR3 DNA reads as TGTGCCAGCAGCCAACTCGACGGACTAGCGGGAGGTGAGCAGTACTTC.

This chain links TRBV11-2 with TRBJ1-1, with 7 bases aligning to TRBD1. Germline V gene data show CDR1 as SGHAT and CDR2 as FQNNGV. V lost 5 bases, J lost 5 bases, and 8 bases stayed unmatched. The length of the CDR3 is 14 residues. CDR3 coding DNA: TGTGCCAGCAGCGGAACGACAGGGAGAACTGAAGCTTTCTTT. It is translated as CASSGTTGRTEAFF.

The chain links TRBV28 to TRBJ1-4; 9 positions agree with TRBD1. CDR1 and CDR2 from the germline V gene are MDHEN and SYDVKM. The CDR3 length is 14 residues. With V trimmed by 7 bases and J by 8 bases, 8 bases remained unmatched. CDR3 sequence (DNA): TGTGCCAGCACTGCCGGGACAGGGTTGGAAAAACTGTTTTTT. Translated, it gives CASTAGTGLEKLFF.

This clone was counted at least ten times. J is TRBJ2-7 and V is TRBV6-1; 9 nucleotides agree with TRBD1. Trimming removed 3 bases from V and 0 bases from J; junction bases left unmatched: 3. The CDR3 has 15 residues. CDR1 and CDR2 (germline): MNHNS, SASEGT. CDR3 nucleotide sequence: TGTGCCAGCAGTGAGAAGACAGGGGGCTCCTACGAGCAGTACTTC. It codes for CASSEKTGGSYEQYF.

The rearrangement links TRBV29-1 to TRBJ2-1, with D possibly being TRBD1 or TRBD2 (7 bases each). The CDR3 has 13 residues. V lost 3 bases, J lost 3 bases, and 9 bases lay in between. The germline CDR1 and CDR2 sequences are SQVTM and ANQGSEA. CDR3: CSVDRGGYNEQFF. CDR3 nucleotides: TGCAGCGTTGACAGGGGGGGCTACAATGAGCAGTTCTTC.

The V and J genes are TRBV28 and TRBJ1-2; D possibly corresponds to TRBD1 (5 bases). Germline V CDR1 and CDR2: MDHEN, SYDVKM. This CDR3 spans 12 amino acids. V lost 4 bases and J lost 6, with 9 bases in between. CDR3 DNA: TGTGCCAGCAGTTCTCGGGGACATGGCTACACCTTC. It codes for CASSSRGHGYTF.

The chain has TRBV30 and TRBJ2-7, with 10 bases lining up with TRBD2. Per the germline V gene, CDR1 is GTSNPN and CDR2 is SVGIG (reference sequence). J gave up 6 bases and V 2 bases, and 7 bases lay outside the gene matches. The CDR3 totals 14 residues. The CDR3 DNA reads TGTGCCTGGAGTATCTCTAGCGGGAGTATCGAGCAGTACTTC. Its translation is CAWSISSGSIEQYF.

J is TRBJ1-4 and V is TRBV4-2; D not resolved. From germline, CDR1 is LGHNA and CDR2 YNFKEQ. The CDR3 length is 14 residues. The V gene lost 4 bases and the J gene lost 4 bases, with 10 bases spanning the gap. In DNA form, the CDR3 reads TGTGCCAGCAGCCTTGACCGATTTAATGAAAAACTGTTTTTT. It yields the protein CASSLDRFNEKLFF.